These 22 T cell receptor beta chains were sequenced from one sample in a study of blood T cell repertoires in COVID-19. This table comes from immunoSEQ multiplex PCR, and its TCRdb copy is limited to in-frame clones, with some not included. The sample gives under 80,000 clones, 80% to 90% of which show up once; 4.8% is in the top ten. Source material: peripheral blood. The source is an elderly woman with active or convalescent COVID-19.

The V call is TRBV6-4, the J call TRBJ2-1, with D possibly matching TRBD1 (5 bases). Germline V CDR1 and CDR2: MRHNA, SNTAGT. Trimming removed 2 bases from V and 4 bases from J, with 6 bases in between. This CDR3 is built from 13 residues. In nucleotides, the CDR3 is TGTGCCAGCAGTGACCACAGGTACAATGAGCAGTTCTTC. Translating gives CASSDHRYNEQFF.

CDR3 DNA: TGTGCCAGCAGCCAAGGGACAGGGAGTTTTGATGGCTACACCTTC. Amino acid sequence: CASSQGTGSFDGYTF. The chain is built from TRBV28 and TRBJ1-2, with 9 bases lining up with TRBD1. The V segment lost 6 bases and the J segment 6 bases; nucleotides outside the gene matches: 11. Germline CDR1 and CDR2: MDHEN and SYDVKM. The CDR3 extends over 15 amino acids.

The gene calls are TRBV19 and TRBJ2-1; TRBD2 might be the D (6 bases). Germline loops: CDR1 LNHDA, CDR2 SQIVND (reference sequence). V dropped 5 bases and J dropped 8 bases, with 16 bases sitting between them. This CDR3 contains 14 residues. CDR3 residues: CASSPGTRSHEQFF. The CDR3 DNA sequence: TGTGCCAGTAGTCCCGGGACTCGATCGCATGAGCAGTTCTTC. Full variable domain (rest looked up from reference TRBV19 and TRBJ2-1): DGGITQSPKYLFRKEGQNVTLSCEQNLNHDAMYWYRQDPGQGLRLIYYSQIVNDFQKGDIAEGYSVSREKKESFPLTVTSAQKNPTAFYLCASSPGTRSHEQFFGPGTRLTVL.

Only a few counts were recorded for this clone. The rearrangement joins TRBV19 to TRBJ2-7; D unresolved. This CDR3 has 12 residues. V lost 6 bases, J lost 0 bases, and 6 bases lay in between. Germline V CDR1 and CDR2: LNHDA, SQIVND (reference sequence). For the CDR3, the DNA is TGTGCCAGTAGCGGAGCCTCCTACGAGCAGTACTTC. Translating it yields CASSGASYEQYF.

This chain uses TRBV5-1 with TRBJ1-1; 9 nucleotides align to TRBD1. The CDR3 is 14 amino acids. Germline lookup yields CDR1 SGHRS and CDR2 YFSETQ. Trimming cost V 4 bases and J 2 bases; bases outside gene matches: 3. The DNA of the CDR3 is TGCGCCAGCAGCCCGGACAGGGGAAACACTGAAGCTTTCTTT. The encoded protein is CASSPDRGNTEAFF. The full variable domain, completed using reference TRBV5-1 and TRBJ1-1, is KAGVTQTPRYLIKTRGQQVTLSCSPISGHRSVSWYQQTPGQGLQFLFEYFSETQRNKGNFPGRFSGRQFSNSRSEMNVSTLELGDSALYLCASSPDRGNTEAFFGQGTRLTVV.

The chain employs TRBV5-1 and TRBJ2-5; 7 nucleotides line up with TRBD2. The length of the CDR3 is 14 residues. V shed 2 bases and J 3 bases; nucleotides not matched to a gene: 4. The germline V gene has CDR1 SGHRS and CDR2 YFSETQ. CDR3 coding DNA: TGCGCCAGCAGCTTATCTAGCGGAGAAGAGACCCAGTACTTC. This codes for CASSLSSGEETQYF.

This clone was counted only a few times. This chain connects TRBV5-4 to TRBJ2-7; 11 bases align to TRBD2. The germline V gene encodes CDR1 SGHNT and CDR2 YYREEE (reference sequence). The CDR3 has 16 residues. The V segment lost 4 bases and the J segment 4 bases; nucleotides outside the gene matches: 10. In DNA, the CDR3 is TGTGCCAGCAGCGAAACTAGCGGGGGCCCGAAGTACGAGCAGTACTTC. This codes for CASSETSGGPKYEQYF.

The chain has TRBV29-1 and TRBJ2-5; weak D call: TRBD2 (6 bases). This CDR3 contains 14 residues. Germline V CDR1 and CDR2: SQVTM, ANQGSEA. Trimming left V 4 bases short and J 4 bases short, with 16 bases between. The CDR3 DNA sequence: TGCAGCGTTGCAACCGGGGGTCCGGGAGAGACCCAGTACTTC. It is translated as CSVATGGPGETQYF.

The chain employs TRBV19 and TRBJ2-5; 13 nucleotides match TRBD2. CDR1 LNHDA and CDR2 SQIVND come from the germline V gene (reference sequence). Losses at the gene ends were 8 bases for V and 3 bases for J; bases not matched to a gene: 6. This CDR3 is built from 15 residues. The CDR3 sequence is CASRRLAGGEETQYF. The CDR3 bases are TGTGCCAGTCGGAGACTAGCGGGAGGAGAAGAGACCCAGTACTTC.

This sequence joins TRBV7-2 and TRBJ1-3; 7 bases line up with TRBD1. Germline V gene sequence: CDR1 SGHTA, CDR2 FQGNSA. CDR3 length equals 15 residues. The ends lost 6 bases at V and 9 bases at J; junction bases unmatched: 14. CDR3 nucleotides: TGTGCCAGCAGTTTGAGACAGGGCGCTGGAGTCACCATATATTTT. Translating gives CASSLRQGAGVTIYF.

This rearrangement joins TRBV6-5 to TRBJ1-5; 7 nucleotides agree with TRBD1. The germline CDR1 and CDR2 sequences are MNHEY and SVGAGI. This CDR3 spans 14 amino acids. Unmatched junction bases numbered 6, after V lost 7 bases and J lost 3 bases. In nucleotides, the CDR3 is TGTGCCAGCAACAGGGGAGCCGACAATCAGCCCCAGCATTTT. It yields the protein CASNRGADNQPQHF.

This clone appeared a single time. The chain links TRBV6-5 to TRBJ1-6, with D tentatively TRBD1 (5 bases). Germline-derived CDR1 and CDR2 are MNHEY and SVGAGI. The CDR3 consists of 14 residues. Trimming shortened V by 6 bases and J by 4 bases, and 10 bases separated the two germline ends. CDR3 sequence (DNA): TGTGCCAGCAGGGTCGGGGGTTATAATTCACCCCTCCACTTT. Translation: CASRVGGYNSPLHF.

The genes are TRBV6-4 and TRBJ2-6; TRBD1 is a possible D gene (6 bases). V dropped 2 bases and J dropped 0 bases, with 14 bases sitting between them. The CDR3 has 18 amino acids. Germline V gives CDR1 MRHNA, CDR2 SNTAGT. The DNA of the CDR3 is TGTGCCAGCAGTGACGAAGAGGGCAGGGGCTCTGGGGCCAACGTCCTGACTTTC. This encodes CASSDEEGRGSGANVLTF.

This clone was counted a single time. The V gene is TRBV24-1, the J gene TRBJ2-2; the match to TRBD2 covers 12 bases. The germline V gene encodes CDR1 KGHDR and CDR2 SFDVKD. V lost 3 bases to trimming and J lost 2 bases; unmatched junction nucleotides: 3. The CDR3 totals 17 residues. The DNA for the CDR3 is TGTGCCACCAGTGATCCGACTAGCGGGGGTAACACCGGGGAGCTGTTTTTT. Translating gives CATSDPTSGGNTGELFF.

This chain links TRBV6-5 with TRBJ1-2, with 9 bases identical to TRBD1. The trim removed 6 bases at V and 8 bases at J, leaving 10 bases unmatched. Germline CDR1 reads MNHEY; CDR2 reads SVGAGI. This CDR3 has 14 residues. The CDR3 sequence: CASRSSGQGDGYTF. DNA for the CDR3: TGTGCCAGCAGGTCCTCGGGACAGGGTGACGGCTACACCTTC.

Here the CDR3 reads CASSLGASTDTQYF. CDR3 nucleotides: TGTGCCAGCTCACTTGGAGCTAGCACAGATACGCAGTATTTT. The rearrangement uses TRBV18 and TRBJ2-3; no clear D. Deletions cut 4 bases from V and 0 bases from J, with 8 bases between. This CDR3 spans 14 amino acids. Germline V gene data show CDR1 as KGHSH and CDR2 as LQKENI.

The CDR3 loop reads CASSLQGARQPQHF. CDR3 bases: TGTGCCAGCAGTTTACAGGGGGCAAGACAGCCCCAGCATTTT. J is TRBJ1-5 and V is TRBV27; 8 positions match TRBD1. With V trimmed by 2 bases and J by 7 bases, 4 bases remained unmatched. The germline CDR1 and CDR2 sequences are MNHEY and SMNVEV (reference sequence). The CDR3 is made up of 14 amino acids.

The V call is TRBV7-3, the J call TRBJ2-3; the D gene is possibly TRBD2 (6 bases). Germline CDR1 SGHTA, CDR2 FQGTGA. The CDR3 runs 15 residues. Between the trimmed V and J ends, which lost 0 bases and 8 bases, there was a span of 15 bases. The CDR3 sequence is CASSLTAGTKGTQYF. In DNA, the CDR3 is TGTGCCAGCAGCTTAACCGCGGGGACCAAGGGTACGCAGTATTTT.

The CDR3 loop reads CATSRDLGGSETQYF. In nucleotides, the CDR3 is TGTGCCACCAGCAGAGATCTGGGCGGGTCAGAGACCCAGTACTTC. V is TRBV15 and J is TRBJ2-5, with D possibly matching TRBD2 (5 bases). Trimming cost V 0 bases and J 4 bases, with 12 bases left between them. Germline V CDR1 and CDR2: LNHNV, YYDKDF (reference sequence). The CDR3 sequence is 15 residues long.

DNA of the CDR3: TGTGCCACCAGCAGAGACCAGGGTGCAGAGACCCAGTACTTC. This encodes CATSRDQGAETQYF. The rearrangement uses TRBV15 and TRBJ2-5, with D tentatively TRBD1 (5 bases). Germline V lookup: CDR1 LNHNV, CDR2 YYDKDF (reference sequence). The CDR3 runs to 14 residues. V lost 0 bases to trimming and J lost 4 bases, with 9 bases between them.

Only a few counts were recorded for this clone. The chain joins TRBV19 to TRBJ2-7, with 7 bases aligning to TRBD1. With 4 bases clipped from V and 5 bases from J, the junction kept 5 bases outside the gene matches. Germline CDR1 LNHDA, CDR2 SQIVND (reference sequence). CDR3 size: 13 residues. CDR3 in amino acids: CASSKVRGNEQYF. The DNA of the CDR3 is TGTGCCAGTAGTAAAGTCAGGGGGAACGAGCAGTACTTC.

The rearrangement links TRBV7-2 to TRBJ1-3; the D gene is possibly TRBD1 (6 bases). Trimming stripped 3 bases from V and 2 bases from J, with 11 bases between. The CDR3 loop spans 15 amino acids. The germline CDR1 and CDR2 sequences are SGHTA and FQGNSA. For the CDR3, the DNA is TGTGCCAGCAGCTTGGCGGACAGTGCTGGAAACACCATATATTTT. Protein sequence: CASSLADSAGNTIYF.